This T cell receptor (beta chain) was observed in a study of blood T cell repertoires in COVID-19 (dated by TCRdb to the early 2020s). With regard to the full study: Samples from collaborators originated in the United States, Italy and Spain and spanned both the acute and convalescent phases of COVID-19. The material from the prospective study consisted of cDNA or gDNA derived from T cells, B-cell-depleted T cells, or PBMCs. Deeply sampled blood TCRbeta repertoires from subjects exposed to, actively infected with, or recovered from COVID-19 were included in the dataset. A freely available public database, intended as a resource for researchers studying the immune response to SARS-CoV-2, is where the repertoires were released. Samples came from the ongoing ImmuneRACE study (first 160 participants) plus 1,254 subjects from 6 global collaborators. Nearly every sample came with metadata listing a de-identified subject ID, COVID-19 status, age in years and sex. Where HLA class I and class II types were available, the types were taken from metadata supplied by the sample provider, not from assay-based typing. Study-level results and caveats: Clinical and demographic metadata were provided uncurated, with the amount varying by source and participant.

According to the germline V gene (reference sequence), CDR1 reads SEHNR and CDR2 reads FQNEAQ. From its cysteine to its phenylalanine, the CDR3 spans 13 amino acids. Solely the CDR3 DNA is kept, with 39 bases framed from the first base. V loses 4 bases, J loses 2 bases, and the germline ends lie 9 bases apart. A note on this clone: Its recognized antigen is unknown. Within one base of it there is no much larger clone, and no base qualities were kept.

TCRbeta CDR3 regions were amplified from genomic DNA using the immunoSEQ Assay, a bias-controlled multiplex PCR. As for the authors' bioinformatics: The number of nucleated cells in each sample was estimated from the amplification of reference gene primers within the assay. To quantify the absolute abundance of each unique TCRbeta CDR3 rearrangement, sequence reads were collapsed and filtered. For each sample, productive Simpson clonality was calculated as the square root of Simpson's diversity index over productive rearrangements. TCRdb took over this immuneACCESS table, retaining in-frame rearrangements with V and J assigned. Such tables are incomplete; in checked studies, under half of the missing clones stem from an unresolved V gene, and the remainder is unexplained. V and J calls and clone size are given by that table; D and trimming were obtained from the DNA. Within this sample are hundreds of thousands of clones, with roughly 89% of them counted one time only. The ten largest clones take up 1.4% to 1.5% of the sample.

Whole blood was collected in K2EDTA tubes by collaborating institutions according to the institutions' own protocols. Collaborator samples were shipped for TCRbeta analysis as frozen whole blood, isolated PBMCs, or DNA extracted from either sample type. The sequenced sample consisted of peripheral blood. The receptor's source is a woman in her thirties with active or convalescent COVID-19. The sequence links TRBV7-9 to TRBJ2-7, with a weak D call of TRBD2 (5 bases match). For the CDR3, the sequence is CASSSGFAYEQYF. The DNA reads as follows: TGTGCCAGCAGCTCGGGATTTGCCTACGAGCAGTACTTC.